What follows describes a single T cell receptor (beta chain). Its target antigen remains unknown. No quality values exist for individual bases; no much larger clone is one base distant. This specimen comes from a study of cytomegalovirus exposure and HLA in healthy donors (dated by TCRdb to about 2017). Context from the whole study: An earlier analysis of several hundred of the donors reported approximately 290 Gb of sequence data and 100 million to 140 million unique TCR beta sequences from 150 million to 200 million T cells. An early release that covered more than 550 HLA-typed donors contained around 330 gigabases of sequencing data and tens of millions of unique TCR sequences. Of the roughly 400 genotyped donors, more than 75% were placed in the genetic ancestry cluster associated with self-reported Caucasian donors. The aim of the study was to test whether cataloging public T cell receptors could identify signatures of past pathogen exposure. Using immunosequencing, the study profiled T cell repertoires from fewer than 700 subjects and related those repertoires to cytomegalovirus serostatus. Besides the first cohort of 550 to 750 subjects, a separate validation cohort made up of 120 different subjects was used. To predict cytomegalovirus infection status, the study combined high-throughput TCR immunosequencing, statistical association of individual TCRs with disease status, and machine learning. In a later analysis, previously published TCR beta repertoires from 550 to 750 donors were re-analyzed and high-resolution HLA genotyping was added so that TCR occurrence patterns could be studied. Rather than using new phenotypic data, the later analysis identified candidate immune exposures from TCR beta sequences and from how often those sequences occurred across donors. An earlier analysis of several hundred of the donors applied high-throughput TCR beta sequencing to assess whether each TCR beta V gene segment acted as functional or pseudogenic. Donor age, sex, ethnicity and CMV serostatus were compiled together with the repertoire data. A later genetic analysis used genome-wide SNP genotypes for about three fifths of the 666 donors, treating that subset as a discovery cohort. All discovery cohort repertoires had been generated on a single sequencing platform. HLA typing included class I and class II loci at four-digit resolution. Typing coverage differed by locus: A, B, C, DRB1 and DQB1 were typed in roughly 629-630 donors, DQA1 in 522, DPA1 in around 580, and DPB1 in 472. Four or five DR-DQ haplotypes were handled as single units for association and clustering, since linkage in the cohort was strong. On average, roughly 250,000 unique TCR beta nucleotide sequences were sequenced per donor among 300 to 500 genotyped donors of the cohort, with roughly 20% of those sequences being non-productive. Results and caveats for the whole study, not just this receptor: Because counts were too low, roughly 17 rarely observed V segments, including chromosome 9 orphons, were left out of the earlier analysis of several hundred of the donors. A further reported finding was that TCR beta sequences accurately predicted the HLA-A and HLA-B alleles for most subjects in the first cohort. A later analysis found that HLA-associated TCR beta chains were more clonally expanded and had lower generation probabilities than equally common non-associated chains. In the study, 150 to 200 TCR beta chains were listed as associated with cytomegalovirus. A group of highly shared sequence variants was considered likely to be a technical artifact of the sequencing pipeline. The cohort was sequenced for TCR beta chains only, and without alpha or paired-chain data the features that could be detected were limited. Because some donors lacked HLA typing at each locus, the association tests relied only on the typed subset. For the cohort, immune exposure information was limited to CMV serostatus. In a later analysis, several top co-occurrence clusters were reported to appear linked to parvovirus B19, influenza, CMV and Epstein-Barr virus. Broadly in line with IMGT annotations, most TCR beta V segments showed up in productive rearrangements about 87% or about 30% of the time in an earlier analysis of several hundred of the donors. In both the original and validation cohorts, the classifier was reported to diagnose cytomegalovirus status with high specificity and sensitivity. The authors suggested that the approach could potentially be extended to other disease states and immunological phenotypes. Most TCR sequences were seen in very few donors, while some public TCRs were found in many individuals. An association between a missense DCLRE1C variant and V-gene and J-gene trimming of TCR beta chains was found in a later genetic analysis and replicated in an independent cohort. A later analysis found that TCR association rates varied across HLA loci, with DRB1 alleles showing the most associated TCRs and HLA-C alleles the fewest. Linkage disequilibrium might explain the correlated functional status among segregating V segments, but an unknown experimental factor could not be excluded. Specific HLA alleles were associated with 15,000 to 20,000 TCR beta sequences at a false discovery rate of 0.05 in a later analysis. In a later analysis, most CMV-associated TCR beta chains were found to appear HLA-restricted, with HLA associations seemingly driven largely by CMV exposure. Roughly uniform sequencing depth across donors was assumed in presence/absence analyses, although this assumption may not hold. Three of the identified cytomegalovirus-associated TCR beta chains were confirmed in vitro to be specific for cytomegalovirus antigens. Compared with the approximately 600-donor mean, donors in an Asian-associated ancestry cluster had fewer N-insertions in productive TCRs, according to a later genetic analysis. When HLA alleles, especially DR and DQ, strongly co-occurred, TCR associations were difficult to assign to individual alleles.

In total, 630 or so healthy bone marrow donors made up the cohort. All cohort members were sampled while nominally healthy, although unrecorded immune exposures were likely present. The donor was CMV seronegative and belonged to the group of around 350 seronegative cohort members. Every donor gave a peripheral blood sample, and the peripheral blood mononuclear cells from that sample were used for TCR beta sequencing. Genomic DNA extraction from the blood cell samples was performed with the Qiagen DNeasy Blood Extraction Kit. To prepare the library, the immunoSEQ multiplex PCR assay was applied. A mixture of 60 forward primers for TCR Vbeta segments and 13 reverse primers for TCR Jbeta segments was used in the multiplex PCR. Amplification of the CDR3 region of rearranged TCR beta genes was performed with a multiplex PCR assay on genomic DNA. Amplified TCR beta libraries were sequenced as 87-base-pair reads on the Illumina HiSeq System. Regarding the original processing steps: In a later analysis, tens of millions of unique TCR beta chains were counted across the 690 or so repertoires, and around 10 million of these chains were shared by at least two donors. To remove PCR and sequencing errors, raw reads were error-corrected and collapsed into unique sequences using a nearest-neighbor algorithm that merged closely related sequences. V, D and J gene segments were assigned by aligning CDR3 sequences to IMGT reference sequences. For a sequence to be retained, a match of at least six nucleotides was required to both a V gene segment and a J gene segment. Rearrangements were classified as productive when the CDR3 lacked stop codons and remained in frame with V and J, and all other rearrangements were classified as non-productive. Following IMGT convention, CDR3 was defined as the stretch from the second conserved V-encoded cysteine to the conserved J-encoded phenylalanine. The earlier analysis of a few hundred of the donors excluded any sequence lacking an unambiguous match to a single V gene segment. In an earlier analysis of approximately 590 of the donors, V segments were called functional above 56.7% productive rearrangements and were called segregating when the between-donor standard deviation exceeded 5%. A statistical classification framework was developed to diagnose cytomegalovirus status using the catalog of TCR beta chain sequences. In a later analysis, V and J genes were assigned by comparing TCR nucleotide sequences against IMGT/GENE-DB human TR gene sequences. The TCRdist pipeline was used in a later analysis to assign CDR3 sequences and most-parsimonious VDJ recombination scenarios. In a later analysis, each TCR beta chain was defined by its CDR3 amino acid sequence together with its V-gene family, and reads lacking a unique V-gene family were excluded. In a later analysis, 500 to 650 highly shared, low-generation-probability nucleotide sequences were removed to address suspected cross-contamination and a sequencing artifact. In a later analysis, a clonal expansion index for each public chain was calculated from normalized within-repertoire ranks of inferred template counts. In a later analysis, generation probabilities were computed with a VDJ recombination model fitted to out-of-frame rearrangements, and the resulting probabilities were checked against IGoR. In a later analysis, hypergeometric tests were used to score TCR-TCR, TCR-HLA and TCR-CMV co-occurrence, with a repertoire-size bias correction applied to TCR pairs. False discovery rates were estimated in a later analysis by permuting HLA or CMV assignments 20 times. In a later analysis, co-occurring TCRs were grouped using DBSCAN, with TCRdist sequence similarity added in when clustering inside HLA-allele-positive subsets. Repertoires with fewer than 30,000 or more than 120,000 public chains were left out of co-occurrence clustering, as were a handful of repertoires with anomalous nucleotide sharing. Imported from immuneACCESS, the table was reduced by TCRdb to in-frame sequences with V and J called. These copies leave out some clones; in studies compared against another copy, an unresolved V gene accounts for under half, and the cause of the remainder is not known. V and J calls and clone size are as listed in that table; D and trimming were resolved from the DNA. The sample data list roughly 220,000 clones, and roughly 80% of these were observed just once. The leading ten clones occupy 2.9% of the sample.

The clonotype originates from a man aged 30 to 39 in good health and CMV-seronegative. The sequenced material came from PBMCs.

The nucleotide sequence is given as TGTGCCAGCAGCCATACCGGGACAGTCCTCTATAATTCACCCCTCCACTTT. Protein translation: CASSHTGTVLYNSPLHF. The receptor chain draws on TRBV14 and TRBJ1-6; the junction holds 7 bases that match TRBD1. The CDR3 sequence holds 17 residues, the cysteine and phenylalanine included. CDR3 DNA only is kept here, 51 bases in frame from base 1. Unmatched junction bases come to 8, with V trimmed by 3 bases and J by 3 bases. For CDR1 and CDR2, the germline V gene lists SGHDN and FVKESK.